These 9 T cell receptor beta chains came from one sample sequenced in a study of blood T cell repertoires in COVID-19. Sequencing was performed with immunoSEQ multiplex PCR; in TCRdb, only in-frame clones are kept and a portion is missing. Altogether about 90,000 clones are present, around 93% being singletons, with the ten largest covering about 2.5%. The material sequenced was peripheral blood. The origin of the receptors is a human donor with active COVID-19. The donor label of this sample is uncertain.

This chain connects TRBV27 to TRBJ1-2; D unresolved. This CDR3 has 13 residues. Germline V gene lookup returns CDR1 MNHEY and CDR2 SMNVEV (reference sequence). Trimming removed 5 bases from V and 6 bases from J, with 13 bases in between. This CDR3 reads CASSPGRGNGYTF. The DNA for the CDR3 is TGTGCCAGCAGTCCCGGACGGGGAAATGGCTACACCTTC.

The J gene is TRBJ1-2, the V gene TRBV4-3, with a tentative D call TRBD1 (5 bases). V gave up 0 bases and J gave up 6 bases, with 14 bases separating them. Germline V gene data show CDR1 as LGHNA and CDR2 as YSLEER. The CDR3 extends over 15 amino acids. The CDR3 spells CASSQDSGYLNGYTF. The CDR3 coding sequence is TGCGCCAGCAGCCAAGATTCAGGGTATTTGAATGGCTACACCTTC.

This clone has only one observation. The genes are TRBV4-1 and TRBJ1-5; no clear D. V was shortened by 5 bases and J by 1 base, with 9 bases between the two germline ends. The CDR3 totals 14 residues. Germline V lookup: CDR1 MGHRA, CDR2 YSYEKL. The CDR3 DNA reads TGCGCCAGCAGCTTGGCAGCGAGCAATCAGCCCCAGCATTTT. Translating it yields CASSLAASNQPQHF.

The chain couples TRBV3-1 (or the pseudogene TRBV3-2) to TRBJ1-1; D uncertain. Deletions cut 0 bases from V and 5 bases from J, with 7 bases between. CDR1 and CDR2 from the germline V gene are LGHDT and YNNKEL (reference sequence). This CDR3 has 13 amino acids. The CDR3 DNA sequence: TGTGCCAGCAGCCAAGACACGGGAACTGAAGCTTTCTTT. Protein: CASSQDTGTEAFF.

This clone was observed a single time. This chain uses TRBV27 with TRBJ2-3; TRBD2 is a possible D gene (6 bases). Per the germline V gene, CDR1 is MNHEY and CDR2 is SMNVEV (reference sequence). The CDR3 is 12 residues long. V lost 5 bases, J lost 8 bases, and 11 bases lay in between. The CDR3 DNA reads as TGTGCCAGCAGTCCCGGGACTCCTACGCAGTATTTT. Residues: CASSPGTPTQYF.

This clone was picked up one time. V gene TRBV2 combines with J gene TRBJ2-2, with 9 nucleotides matching TRBD1. This CDR3 has 16 residues. The V and J ends lost 6 bases and 4 bases, in that order; junction bases with no gene match: 9. CDR1 and CDR2 (germline): SNHLY, FYNNEI. CDR3 bases: TGTGCCAGCAGCGCCACAGGGGGCGAGACCACCGGGGAGCTGTTTTTT. It is translated as CASSATGGETTGELFF. The complete variable domain, with remaining parts taken from reference TRBV2 and TRBJ2-2, reads EPEVTQTPSHQVTQMGQEVILRCVPISNHLYFYWYRQILGQKVEFLVSFYNNEISEKSEIFDDQFSVERPDGSNFTLKIRSTKLEDSAMYFCASSATGGETTGELFFGEGSRLTVL.

This clone has just one count. This chain joins TRBV28 and TRBJ1-5, with TRBD1 as a possible D gene (6 bases). This CDR3 region has 19 residues. V shed 2 bases and J shed 4 bases, with 24 bases lying between them. Germline CDR1 and CDR2: MDHEN and SYDVKM. The CDR3 loop is CASSLKVLPKKGENQPQHF. Written as DNA, the CDR3 is TGTGCCAGCAGTTTAAAGGTCCTCCCTAAGAAGGGGGAAAATCAGCCCCAGCATTTT.

The chain joins TRBV29-1 to TRBJ2-1, with D possibly TRBD2 on 7 matching bases. Deletions cut 6 bases from V and 7 bases from J, with 19 bases between. The CDR3 loop spans 14 amino acids. Germline V gene sequence: CDR1 SQVTM, CDR2 ANQGSEA. Here the CDR3 DNA reads TGCAGCGTCAGACCGGGGGGCCTTGGGAATGAGCAGTTCTTC. Protein sequence: CSVRPGGLGNEQFF.

The chain is built from TRBV27 and TRBJ2-4, with a weak D call TRBD1 (6 bases). Trimming stripped 4 bases from V and 0 bases from J, with 10 bases between. The germline V gene has CDR1 MNHEY and CDR2 SMNVEV (reference sequence). The CDR3 extends over 15 amino acids. The CDR3 region has the DNA TGTGCCAGCAGTTACAGGGATGGAGCCAAAAACATTCAGTACTTC. It codes for CASSYRDGAKNIQYF.